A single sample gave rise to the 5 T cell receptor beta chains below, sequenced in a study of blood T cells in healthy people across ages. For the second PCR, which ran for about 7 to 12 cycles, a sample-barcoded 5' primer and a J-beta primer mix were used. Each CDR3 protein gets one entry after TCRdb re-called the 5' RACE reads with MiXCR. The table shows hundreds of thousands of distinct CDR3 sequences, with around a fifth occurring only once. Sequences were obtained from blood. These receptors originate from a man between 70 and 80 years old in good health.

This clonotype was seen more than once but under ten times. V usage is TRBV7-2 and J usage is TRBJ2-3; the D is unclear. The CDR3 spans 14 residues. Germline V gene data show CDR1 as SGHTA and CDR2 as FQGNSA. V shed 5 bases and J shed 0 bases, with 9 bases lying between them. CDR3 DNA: TGTGCCAGCAGCCCCATGAGGAGCACAGATACGCAGTATTTT. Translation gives CASSPMRSTDTQYF.

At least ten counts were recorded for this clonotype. The CDR3 DNA sequence: TGCGCCAGCAGCACCACCGGGACAGGGGTTGAAAAACTGTTTTTT. Its protein product is CASSTTGTGVEKLFF. V is TRBV5-1 and J is TRBJ1-4, with 10 bases aligning to TRBD1. The ends lost 4 bases at V and 7 bases at J; junction bases unmatched: 7. The CDR3 extends over 15 amino acids. CDR1 and CDR2 (germline): SGHRS, YFSETQ. Drawing the rest from reference TRBV5-1 and TRBJ1-4, the complete variable domain is KAGVTQTPRYLIKTRGQQVTLSCSPISGHRSVSWYQQTPGQGLQFLFEYFSETQRNKGNFPGRFSGRQFSNSRSEMNVSTLELGDSALYLCASSTTGTGVEKLFFGSGTQLSVL.

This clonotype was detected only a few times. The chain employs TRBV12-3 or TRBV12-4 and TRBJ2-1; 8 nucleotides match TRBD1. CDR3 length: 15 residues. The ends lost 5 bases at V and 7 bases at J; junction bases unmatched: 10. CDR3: CASSTDRGLRNEQFF. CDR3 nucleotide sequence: TGTGCCAGCAGTACCGACAGGGGTCTAAGGAATGAGCAGTTCTTC.

CDR3 loop: CSARDSTGTNTEAFF. The CDR3 nucleotides are TGCAGTGCTAGAGATTCCACAGGCACGAACACTGAAGCTTTCTTT. The rearrangement joins TRBV20-1 to TRBJ1-1; tentative D call: TRBD1 (5 bases). This CDR3 comprises 15 residues. V lost 0 bases, J lost 1 base, and 12 bases lay in between. Germline CDR1 is DFQATT and CDR2 is SNEGSKA (reference sequence).

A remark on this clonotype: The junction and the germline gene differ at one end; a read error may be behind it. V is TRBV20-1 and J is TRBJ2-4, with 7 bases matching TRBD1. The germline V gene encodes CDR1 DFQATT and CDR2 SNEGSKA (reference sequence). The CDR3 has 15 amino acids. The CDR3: CSALRGPYAKNVQYF. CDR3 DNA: TGCAGTGCTTTGAGGGGGCCCTATGCCAAAAACGTTCAGTACTTC.